One T cell receptor beta chain is described in this entry. The data belong to a study of technical replicates of blood from a few donors. Germline CDR1 MGHRA, CDR2 YSYEKL. The V gene end was trimmed by 4 bases and the J gene end by 8 bases; junction bases not matched to a gene: 8. The CDR3 has 14 amino acids. Assay: immunoSEQ multiplex PCR; the TCRdb copy retains only in-frame clones and omits some. The table includes around 57,000 clones, approximately 97% detected once. The TCR sequence derives from a human donor in good health. This chain connects TRBV4-1 to TRBJ1-2, with TRBD1 matching over 9 bases. Sequencing input: T cells isolated from PBMCs. CDR3 in DNA: TGCGCCAGCAGCCGCACAGGGGGCGTCGAGGGCTACACCTTC. Its protein product is CASSRTGGVEGYTF.